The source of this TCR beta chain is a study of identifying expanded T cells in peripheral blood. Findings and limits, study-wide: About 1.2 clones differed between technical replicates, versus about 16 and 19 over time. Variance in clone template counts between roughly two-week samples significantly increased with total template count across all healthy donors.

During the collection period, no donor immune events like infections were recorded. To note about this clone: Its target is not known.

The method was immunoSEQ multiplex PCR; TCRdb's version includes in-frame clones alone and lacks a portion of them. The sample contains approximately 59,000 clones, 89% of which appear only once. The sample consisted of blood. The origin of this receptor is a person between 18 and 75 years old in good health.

The CDR3 DNA follows: TGTGCCAGCAGTCAAACAGGGTTAGGAAACACCATATATTTT. Translation: CASSQTGLGNTIYF. J is TRBJ1-3 and V is TRBV27, with TRBD1 as a possible D gene (6 bases). CDR3 length equals 14 residues. The germline V gene encodes CDR1 MNHEY and CDR2 SMNVEV (reference sequence). V was trimmed by 5 bases and J by 4 bases, leaving 12 bases between them.